These T cell receptor beta chains were read from a single sample in a study of blood T cell repertoires in COVID-19. Here immunoSEQ multiplex PCR was the method, and the copy in TCRdb shows in-frame clones only, minus some. The sample contains just under 350,000 clones, around 91% of which appear only once. Sequenced input: peripheral blood. The source of these receptors is a woman in her late teens or twenties who had recovered from COVID-19. The CDR3 runs from the conserved cysteine through the conserved F or W. The order of the fields is J gene, V gene, D gene, clone size, CDR3 protein, CDR3 DNA. A D gene is named only where the DNA matches it firmly. Expanded clones are given a class, and other clones once, few, many or no size at all.

j_gene: TRBJ2-1
v_gene: TRBV6-2/TRBV6-3
d_gene: -
abundance: -
CDR3aa: CASSLTPSSYNEQFF
CDR3nt: TGTGCCAGCAGTCTCACGCCGAGCTCCTACAATGAGCAGTTCTTC

j_gene: TRBJ2-1
v_gene: TRBV7-9
d_gene: TRBD2
abundance: -
CDR3aa: CASSSSGSTYNEQFF
CDR3nt: TGTGCCAGCAGCTCTAGCGGCTCAACCTACAATGAGCAGTTCTTC

j_gene: TRBJ1-1
v_gene: TRBV7-9
d_gene: TRBD1
abundance: -
CDR3aa: CASSHRGRNTEAFF
CDR3nt: TGTGCCAGCAGCCACAGGGGGCGGAACACTGAAGCTTTCTTT

j_gene: TRBJ2-6
v_gene: TRBV24-1
d_gene: TRBD1
abundance: -
CDR3aa: CATSDPGQGASGANVLTF
CDR3nt: TGTGCCACCAGTGACCCGGGACAGGGGGCGTCTGGGGCCAACGTCCTGACTTTC

j_gene: TRBJ2-1
v_gene: TRBV12-3/TRBV12-4
d_gene: TRBD2
abundance: once
CDR3aa: CASSLPSGHEQFF
CDR3nt: TGTGCCAGCAGTTTGCCTAGCGGGCATGAGCAGTTCTTC

j_gene: TRBJ1-2
v_gene: TRBV28
d_gene: TRBD1
abundance: few
CDR3aa: CAIRRQGADLYGYTF
CDR3nt: TGTGCCATCAGGAGACAGGGGGCGGACCTCTATGGCTACACCTTC

j_gene: TRBJ2-1
v_gene: TRBV7-6
d_gene: TRBD1
abundance: -
CDR3aa: CASSLDTGTGELWFF
CDR3nt: TGTGCCAGCAGCTTAGACACCGGGACAGGGGAACTTTGGTTCTTC

j_gene: TRBJ1-1
v_gene: TRBV9
d_gene: -
abundance: -
CDR3aa: CASSVDPRGTEAFF
CDR3nt: TGTGCCAGCAGCGTAGATCCAAGAGGCACTGAAGCTTTCTTT

j_gene: TRBJ2-1
v_gene: TRBV7-9
d_gene: TRBD2
abundance: -
CDR3aa: CASSLVGGRNEQFF
CDR3nt: TGTGCCAGCAGCTTAGTGGGCGGGAGGAATGAGCAGTTCTTC

j_gene: TRBJ2-3
v_gene: TRBV7-2
d_gene: TRBD2
abundance: -
CDR3aa: CASSPIAGGPVDTDTQYF
CDR3nt: TGTGCCAGCAGCCCGATAGCGGGAGGGCCGGTAGACACAGATACGCAGTATTTT

j_gene: TRBJ2-2
v_gene: TRBV5-5
d_gene: -
abundance: -
CDR3aa: CASSLRSSNTGELFF
CDR3nt: TGTGCCAGCAGCTTGCGTAGCTCGAACACCGGGGAGCTGTTTTTT

j_gene: TRBJ2-3
v_gene: TRBV5-1
d_gene: TRBD2
abundance: -
CDR3aa: CASSPLAGVVTDTQYF
CDR3nt: TGCGCCAGCAGCCCGTTAGCGGGAGTTGTCACAGATACGCAGTATTTT

j_gene: TRBJ1-2
v_gene: TRBV24-1
d_gene: -
abundance: -
CDR3aa: CATSDPLIENYGYTF
CDR3nt: TGTGCCACCAGTGACCCCTTAATTGAGAACTATGGCTACACCTTC

j_gene: TRBJ1-5
v_gene: TRBV6-5
d_gene: -
abundance: -
CDR3aa: CASSSSGYDQPQHF
CDR3nt: TGTGCCAGCAGTTCTTCAGGGTACGATCAGCCCCAGCATTTT

j_gene: TRBJ2-1
v_gene: TRBV6-2/TRBV6-3
d_gene: TRBD2
abundance: -
CDR3aa: CASSYSLAGGPGAYNEQFF
CDR3nt: TGTGCCAGCAGTTACTCCCTAGCGGGAGGGCCGGGGGCCTACAATGAGCAGTTCTTC

j_gene: TRBJ2-3
v_gene: TRBV2
d_gene: -
abundance: -
CDR3aa: CASSEDSFTDTQYF
CDR3nt: TGTGCCAGCAGTGAGGACAGTTTCACAGATACGCAGTATTTT

j_gene: TRBJ2-1
v_gene: TRBV13
d_gene: -
abundance: -
CDR3aa: CASSPYPSLSYNEQFF
CDR3nt: TGTGCCAGCAGCCCTTATCCTAGCCTGTCCTACAATGAGCAGTTCTTC

j_gene: TRBJ2-2
v_gene: TRBV2
d_gene: -
abundance: -
CDR3aa: CASRGSGVNTGELFF
CDR3nt: TGTGCCAGCAGAGGTAGCGGAGTGAACACCGGGGAGCTGTTTTTT

j_gene: TRBJ2-3
v_gene: TRBV14
d_gene: -
abundance: -
CDR3aa: CASSQGWGVSDTQYF
CDR3nt: TGTGCCAGCAGCCAAGGTTGGGGGGTTTCAGATACGCAGTATTTT

j_gene: TRBJ2-2
v_gene: TRBV19
d_gene: TRBD1
abundance: -
CDR3aa: CASSIDQGAKTGELFF
CDR3nt: TGTGCCAGTAGTATAGATCAGGGGGCGAAAACCGGGGAGCTGTTTTTT

j_gene: TRBJ1-1
v_gene: TRBV6-2/TRBV6-3
d_gene: -
abundance: -
CDR3aa: CASSYQDIFEAFF
CDR3nt: TGTGCCAGCAGTTACCAGGATATATTTGAAGCTTTCTTT

j_gene: TRBJ1-1
v_gene: TRBV6-5
d_gene: TRBD1
abundance: -
CDR3aa: CASSRDRGNTEAFF
CDR3nt: TGTGCCAGCAGCCGGGACAGGGGGAACACTGAAGCTTTCTTT